This T cell receptor (beta chain) was captured in a study of T-cell memory formation after mild COVID-19. The germline gives CDR1 ENHRY, CDR2 SYGVKD. This CDR3 comprises 13 residues. V lost 3 bases, J lost 5 bases, and 8 bases lay in between. TCRdb reprocessed the 5' RACE reads via MiXCR and lists one record per CDR3 protein. Altogether under 550,000 distinct CDR3 sequences are present, about a sixth being singletons, with the ten largest covering roughly 21%. As for this clonotype: Its antigen remains unknown.

The study, taken as a whole, reports: Clones shrinking between day 15 and 85 showed a balanced CD4/CD8 split, and those that grew later tilted toward CD4+.

The V and J genes are TRBV10-3 and TRBJ1-5; D remains unclear. The sequencing sample was made of PBMCs or a T cell subset sorted from them (not recorded which). The sequence derives from a young man who had mild COVID-19 (a few samples of this study predate the infection). Cell type and time point are not known. CDR3 nucleotide sequence: TGTGCCATCAGTGATCGGGGAGATCAGCCCCAGCATTTT. Residues: CAISDRGDQPQHF.